Included here is one T cell receptor (beta chain) sequence, with context. What it recognizes is unknown. Here immunoSEQ multiplex PCR was the method, and the copy in TCRdb shows in-frame clones only, minus some. The table lists under 300,000 clones, approximately 95% of them singletons. The data originate from a study of T cell responses to AZD1222 COVID-19 vaccine. The study's findings and limits: Just a handful of people given AZD1222 tested seropositive at baseline. Nearly half of the spike-specific TCRs reportedly recognize variant regions that carry no mutations.

Trimming took 0 bases from V and 2 from J; bases not matched to a gene: 3. The CDR3 runs 15 residues. Germline V lookup: CDR1 SGDLS, CDR2 YYNGEE. The source was peripheral blood, collected on day 0 of AZD1222 vaccination. The clonotype was recovered from an adult in good health. V gene TRBV9 combines with J gene TRBJ2-7; 9 bases match TRBD1. The CDR3 protein is CASSVGQGGAYEQYF. CDR3 coding DNA: TGTGCCAGCAGCGTAGGACAGGGGGGGGCCTACGAGCAGTACTTC.